This T cell receptor beta chain stems from a study of shared clonotypes between healthy human individuals. Clones were read by immunoSEQ multiplex PCR, and TCRdb kept only the in-frame ones, dropping some. The table has around 690,000 clones, less than 95% seen once. The germline gives CDR1 MNHEY, CDR2 SVGAGI. Trimming cost V 2 bases and J 2 bases, with 12 bases left between them. This CDR3 region has 16 residues. J is TRBJ2-2 and V is TRBV6-5, with D tentatively TRBD1 (6 bases). Sequences were obtained from memory CD8+ T cells from PBMCs. Subset reported: CD45RO+ cells pooled with CCR7-negative TemRA cells. The sequence was collected from a man in his late teens or twenties in good health. Some clones in this sample may be carry-over from other donors' samples. This chain's CDR3 is CASSYGQRINTGELFF. For the CDR3, the DNA is TGTGCCAGCAGTTACGGACAGCGGATTAACACCGGGGAGCTGTTTTTT.